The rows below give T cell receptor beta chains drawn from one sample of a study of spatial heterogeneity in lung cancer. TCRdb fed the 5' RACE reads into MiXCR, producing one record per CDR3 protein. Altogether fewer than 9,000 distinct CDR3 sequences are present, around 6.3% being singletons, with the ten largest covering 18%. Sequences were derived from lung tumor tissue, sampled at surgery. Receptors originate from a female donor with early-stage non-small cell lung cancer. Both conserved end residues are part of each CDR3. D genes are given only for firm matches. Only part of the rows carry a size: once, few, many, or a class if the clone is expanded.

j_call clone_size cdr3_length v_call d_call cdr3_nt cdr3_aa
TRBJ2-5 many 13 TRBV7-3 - TGTGCCAGCAGCAACGGGGGAAGAGAGACCCAGTACTTC CASSNGGRETQYF
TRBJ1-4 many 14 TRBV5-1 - TGCGCCAGCAGCCCCTCCAGGGAAAACGAAAAACTGTTTTTT CASSPSRENEKLFF
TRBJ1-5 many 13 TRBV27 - TGTGCCAGCAGCCACGATAGCAATCAGCCCCAGCATTTT CASSHDSNQPQHF
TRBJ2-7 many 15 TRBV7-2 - TGTGCCAGCAGCTTAGGAGGGGCACTCTCGGGGGAGCAGTACTTC CASSLGGALSGEQYF
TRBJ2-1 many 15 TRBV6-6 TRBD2 TGTGCCAGCAGTTACTCCTACGGGGGGAACAATGAGCAGTTCTTC CASSYSYGGNNEQFF
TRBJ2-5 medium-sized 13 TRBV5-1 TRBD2 TGCGCCAGCAGCTTTCTCGGGAGGGAGACCCAGTACTTC CASSFLGRETQYF
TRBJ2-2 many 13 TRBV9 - TGTGCCAGCAGCGTAGTCGACACCGGGGAGCTGTTTTTT CASSVVDTGELFF
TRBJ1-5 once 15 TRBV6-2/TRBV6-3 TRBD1 TGTGCCAGCAGCTCTGGACAGGGGGACAATCAGCCCCAGCATTTT CASSSGQGDNQPQHF
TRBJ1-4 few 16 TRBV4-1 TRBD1 TGCGCCAGCAGCCTAGGGACAGGGGCAACTAATGAAAAACTGTTTTTT CASSLGTGATNEKLFF
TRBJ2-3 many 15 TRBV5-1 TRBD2 TGCGCCAGCAGCTCACTAGCGGGAGGGTCAGATACGCAGTATTTT CASSSLAGGSDTQYF
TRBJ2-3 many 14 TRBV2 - TGTGCCAGCAGTGAATTGATCCGGGCAGATACGCAGTATTTT CASSELIRADTQYF
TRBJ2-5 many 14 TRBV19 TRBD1 TGTGCCAGTAGTTCGGCAGGGGGCACGGAGACCCAGTACTTC CASSSAGGTETQYF
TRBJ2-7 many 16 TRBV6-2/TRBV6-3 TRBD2 TGTGCCAGCAGTTACTCTCCTAGCGGGACCAACTACGAGCAGTACTTC CASSYSPSGTNYEQYF
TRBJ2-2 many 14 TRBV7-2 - TGTGCCAGCAGCTTAGGCTCAGGCACCGGGGAGCTGTTTTTT CASSLGSGTGELFF
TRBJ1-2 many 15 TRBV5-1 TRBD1 TGCGCCAGCAGCACCGGGACAGAGGACTTTTATGGCTACACCTTC CASSTGTEDFYGYTF
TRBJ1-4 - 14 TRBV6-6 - TGTGCCAGCAGTTACCCTGGGGGACATGAAAAACTGTTTTTT CASSYPGGHEKLFF
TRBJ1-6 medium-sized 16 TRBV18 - TGTGCCAGCTCACCAGCGTTGGGGCAGACCAATTCACCCCTCCACTTT CASSPALGQTNSPLHF
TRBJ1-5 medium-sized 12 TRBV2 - TGTGCCAGCCAGCCGGCGGATCAGCCCCAGCATTTT CASQPADQPQHF
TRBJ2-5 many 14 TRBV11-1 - TGTGCCAGCAGCTTTGTACAACCCGCGGGGACCCAGTACTTC CASSFVQPAGTQYF
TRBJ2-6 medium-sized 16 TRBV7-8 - TGTGCCAGCAGCTTAGTCGCCGGGGACGGGGCCAACGTCCTGACTTTC CASSLVAGDGANVLTF
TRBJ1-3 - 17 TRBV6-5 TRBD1 TGTGCCAGCAGTTACTCCTTTTGGACAGGGGGAGGCAACACCATATATTTT CASSYSFWTGGGNTIYF
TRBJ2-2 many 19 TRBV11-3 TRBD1 TGTGCCAGCAGCTTAGGGTGGAAGGCACAGGGGGCGAACACCGGGGAGCTGTTTTTT CASSLGWKAQGANTGELFF
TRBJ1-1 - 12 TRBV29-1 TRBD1 TGCAGCGTTTCCCTTCGACAGGGCCGAGCTTTCTTT CSVSLRQGRAFF
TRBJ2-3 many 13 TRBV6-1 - TGTGCCAGCAGTGGACAGGTCACAGATACGCAGTATTTT CASSGQVTDTQYF
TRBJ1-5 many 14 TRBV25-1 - TGTGCCAGCAGTGGGGCCTGGGGGGACCAGCCCCAGCATTTT CASSGAWGDQPQHF
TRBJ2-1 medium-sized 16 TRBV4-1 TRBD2 TGCGCCAGCAGCCAAAATTTCAGCGGGAGGGTCGATGAGCAGTTCTTC CASSQNFSGRVDEQFF
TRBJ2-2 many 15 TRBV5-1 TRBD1 TGCGCCAGCAGCCGGGACAGGGCCGACACCGGGGAGCTGTTTTTT CASSRDRADTGELFF
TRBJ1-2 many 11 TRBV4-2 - TGTGCCAGCGGGACGGGCTATGGCTACACCTTC CASGTGYGYTF
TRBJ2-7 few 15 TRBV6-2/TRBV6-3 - TGTGCCAGCAGTACCTCCCGCAGGGTGGGGGGTGAGCAGTACTTC CASSTSRRVGGEQYF
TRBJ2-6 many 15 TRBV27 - TGTGCCAGCAGCCTTAAGTGGTCTGGGGCCAACGTCCTGACTTTC CASSLKWSGANVLTF
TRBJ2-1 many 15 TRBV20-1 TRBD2 TGCAGTGCACCCAGGACTAGCGGGAGTTTCAATGAGCAGTTCTTC CSAPRTSGSFNEQFF
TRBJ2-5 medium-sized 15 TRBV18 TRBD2 TGTGCCAGCCTCCCGGGGACTAGCGGGAGAGAGACCCAGTACTTC CASLPGTSGRETQYF
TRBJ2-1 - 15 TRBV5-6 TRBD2 TGTGCCAGCGCCTCAGCGGGAGGGCCCATAAATGAGCAGTTCTTC CASASAGGPINEQFF
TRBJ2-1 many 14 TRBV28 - TGTGCCAGCAGCCCAGCCCCACGAGCCAATGAGCAGTTCTTC CASSPAPRANEQFF
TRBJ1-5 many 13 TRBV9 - TGTGCCAGCAGCGGGGGGCCCCTCGGGCCCCAGCATTTT CASSGGPLGPQHF
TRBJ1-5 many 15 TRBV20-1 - TGCAGTGCTAGAGTTGCGGGCTATAGCAATCAGCCCCAGCATTTT CSARVAGYSNQPQHF
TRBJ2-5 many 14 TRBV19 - TGTGCCAGTAGTCTACTGAGCGGACAAGAGACCCAGTACTTC CASSLLSGQETQYF
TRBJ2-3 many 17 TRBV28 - TGTGCCAGCAGTCTCCCTGTCACAGGGTCGGCCACAGATACGCAGTATTTT CASSLPVTGSATDTQYF
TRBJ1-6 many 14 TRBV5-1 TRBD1 TGCGCCAGCAGCTTGCAGGGGGTCGATTCACCCCTCCACTTT CASSLQGVDSPLHF
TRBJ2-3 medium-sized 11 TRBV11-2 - TGTGCCAGCAGCTTCACAGATACGCAGTATTTT CASSFTDTQYF
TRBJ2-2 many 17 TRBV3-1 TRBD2 TGTGCCAGCAGCCAAGATCGACTAGCGGGGAACACCGGGGAGCTGTTTTTT CASSQDRLAGNTGELFF
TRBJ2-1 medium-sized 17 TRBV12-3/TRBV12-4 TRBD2 TGTGCCAGCAGTCCGGGACTAGCGGGAGGGCCCCACAATGAGCAGTTCTTC CASSPGLAGGPHNEQFF
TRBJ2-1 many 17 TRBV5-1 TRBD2 TGCGCCAGCAGCCCCAATCCATCGGCGGGAGAAAGCAATGAGCAGTTCTTC CASSPNPSAGESNEQFF
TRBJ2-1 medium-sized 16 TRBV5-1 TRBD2 TGCGCCAGCAGCTTGGGGTCTAGCGGGGCCTACAATGAGCAGTTCTTC CASSLGSSGAYNEQFF
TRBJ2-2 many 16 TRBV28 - TGTGCCAGCAGGCTCCGGGACTCAGCGAACACCGGGGAGCTGTTTTTT CASRLRDSANTGELFF
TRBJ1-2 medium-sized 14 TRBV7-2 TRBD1 TGTGCCAGCAGCTTAGAGGGGACAGCCTATGGCTACACCTTC CASSLEGTAYGYTF
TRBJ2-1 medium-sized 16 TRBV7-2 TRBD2 TGTGCCAGCAGCTTAGCCGGGACTAGCGGATACAATGAGCAGTTCTTC CASSLAGTSGYNEQFF
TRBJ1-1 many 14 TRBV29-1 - TGCAGCGTTGAAGACACGGGCTTGAGCACTGAAGCTTTCTTT CSVEDTGLSTEAFF
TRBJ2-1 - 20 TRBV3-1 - TGTGCCAGCAGCCAAGAGGGAGGTTATGTAAAGAGCGGGACAGGAAATGAGCAGTTCTTC CASSQEGGYVKSGTGNEQFF
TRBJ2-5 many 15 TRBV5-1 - TGCGCCAGCAGCTTGGAGGGCCTTAGGGGGGAGACCCAGTACTTC CASSLEGLRGETQYF
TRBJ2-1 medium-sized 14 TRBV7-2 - TGTGCCAGCAGCTCCCCGGACGGATGGGATGAGCAGTTCTTC CASSSPDGWDEQFF
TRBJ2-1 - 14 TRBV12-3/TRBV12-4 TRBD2 TGTGCCAGCAGTTTAATGTGGACTAGCATTGAGCAGTTCTTC CASSLMWTSIEQFF
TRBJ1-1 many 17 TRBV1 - TGCACCAGCAGCCAAGGAGGGACAGGGAGCTTTAACACTGAAGCTTTCTTT CTSSQGGTGSFNTEAFF
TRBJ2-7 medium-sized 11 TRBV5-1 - TGCGCCAGCATGGACGGAGACGAGCAGTACTTC CASMDGDEQYF
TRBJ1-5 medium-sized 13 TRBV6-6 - TGTGCCAGCCTGGAGCGAAGCAATCAGCCCCAGCATTTT CASLERSNQPQHF
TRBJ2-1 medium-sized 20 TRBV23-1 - TGCGCCAGCAGTCATACGAGTATTGGAACGGGGCCAAATCCCTACAATGAGCAGTTCTTC CASSHTSIGTGPNPYNEQFF
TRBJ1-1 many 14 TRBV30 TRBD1 TGTGCCTGGAAAATGGACAGGTTGAACACTGAAGCTTTCTTT CAWKMDRLNTEAFF
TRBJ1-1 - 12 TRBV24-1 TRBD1 TGTGCCAATGGGACAGAGAACACTGAAGCTTTCTTT CANGTENTEAFF